The 19 T cell receptor beta chains given below trace back to one sample, sequenced in a study of PD-1 blockade in mismatch repair-deficient tumors. The repertoire was sequenced with immunoSEQ multiplex PCR; TCRdb's copy has only in-frame clones and lacks some. The sample carries under 75,000 clones, around 89% recorded once. This sample comprised peripheral blood, obtained 52 weeks after starting pembrolizumab. These TCRs come from an adult with mismatch repair-deficient cancer.

The V gene is TRBV25-1, the J gene TRBJ2-7; D perhaps matches TRBD1 (6 bases). The CDR3 extends over 14 amino acids. V lost 1 base, J lost 7 bases, and 14 bases lay in between. Germline V CDR1 and CDR2: MGHDK, SYGVNS. CDR3 loop: CASSEFLGAGEQYF. The CDR3 nucleotides read TGTGCCAGCAGTGAATTCTTGGGGGCAGGGGAGCAGTACTTC.

Regarding this clone: Other DNA sequences in the sample encode the same CDR3. CDR3 in DNA: TGTGCCAGCAGCGGAACTAGAGCCGCGAGCGGGTCCTACGAGCAGTACTTC. Amino acids: CASSGTRAASGSYEQYF. This sequence joins TRBV7-9 and TRBJ2-7, with a weak D call TRBD2 (6 bases). The CDR3 contains 17 residues. Trimming took off 5 bases at V and 1 base at J, with 21 bases between the two ends. Per the germline V gene, CDR1 is SEHNR and CDR2 is FQNEAQ (reference sequence).

V is TRBV29-1 and J is TRBJ2-2, with a weak D call TRBD1 (6 bases). V was trimmed by 3 bases and J by 5 bases, leaving 13 bases between them. From germline, CDR1 is SQVTM and CDR2 ANQGSEA. This CDR3 spans 14 amino acids. CDR3 protein: CSVDFTGNTGELFF. CDR3 DNA sequence: TGCAGCGTTGACTTCACAGGGAATACCGGGGAGCTGTTTTTT.

This clone has more than one count but fewer than ten. The chain uses TRBV6-5 and TRBJ2-6; D unresolved. The CDR3 is 15 amino acids. Trimming took off 5 bases at V and 0 bases at J, with 8 bases between the two ends. In germline, CDR1 is MNHEY, CDR2 SVGAGI. The CDR3 DNA is TGTGCCAGCAGTACCACAAGCTCTGGGGCCAACGTCCTGACTTTC. This translates into CASSTTSSGANVLTF.

The chain couples TRBV19 to TRBJ2-5; 8 bases line up with TRBD1. The CDR3 is made up of 13 amino acids. V was clipped by 6 bases and J by 5 bases; unmatched bases: 5. Germline assignment: CDR1 LNHDA and CDR2 SQIVND (reference sequence). CDR3 amino acids: CASRGTGHETQYF. In DNA, the CDR3 is TGTGCCAGTAGGGGGACAGGACATGAGACCCAGTACTTC.

The chain employs TRBV30 and TRBJ1-2, with D unresolved. The V end was cut by 6 bases, the J end by 0 bases, with 11 bases between. The CDR3 is 13 residues long. The germline CDR1 and CDR2 sequences are GTSNPN and SVGIG (reference sequence). The CDR3 loop is CACWSRTNYGYTF. For the CDR3, the DNA is TGTGCCTGCTGGAGTCGGACTAACTATGGCTACACCTTC.

The rearrangement links TRBV7-8 to TRBJ2-5; perhaps D is TRBD1 or TRBD2 (5 bases each). The J call may be in error: the DNA end matches TRBJ2-7 better. CDR1 is SGHVS, CDR2 FQNEAQ, per germline. The CDR3 is 15 residues long. The CDR3 is CASSPRSGPSYEQYF. CDR3 in DNA: TGTGCCAGCAGCCCTCGTTCGGGACCCTCCTACGAGCAGTACTTC.

The chain is built from TRBV7-8 and TRBJ1-2; the D gene is possibly TRBD1 (6 bases). Germline loops: CDR1 SGHVS, CDR2 FQNEAQ. Trimming stripped 5 bases from V and 4 bases from J, with 14 bases between. CDR3 length: 14 amino acids. CDR3 in DNA: TGTGCCAGCAGCCTTACAGGGTTAAGCTATGGCTACACCTTC. Residues: CASSLTGLSYGYTF.

The chain carries TRBV2 and TRBJ2-7; possible D gene TRBD2, 6 bases. There are 14 residues in the CDR3. V was clipped by 3 bases and J by 2 bases, with 11 bases between them. Germline V gene sequence: CDR1 SNHLY, CDR2 FYNNEI. In DNA, the CDR3 is TGTGCCAGCAGTGAGGGGGGAGCCGCCTACGAGCAGTACTTC. Encoded protein: CASSEGGAAYEQYF.

V is TRBV11-1 and J is TRBJ2-3; D is unresolved. This CDR3 spans 15 amino acids. Trimming cost V 1 base and J 3 bases, with 11 bases left between them. Germline assignment: CDR1 SGHAT and CDR2 FQDESV (reference sequence). CDR3 coding DNA: TGTGCCAGCAGCTTAGATCCGGTCCGGACAGATACGCAGTATTTT. Protein: CASSLDPVRTDTQYF.

The gene calls are TRBV29-1 and TRBJ2-7, with 8 nucleotides matching TRBD1. Germline V gene sequence: CDR1 SQVTM, CDR2 ANQGSEA. This CDR3 contains 17 residues. Unmatched junction bases numbered 10, after V lost 0 bases and J lost 0 bases. The CDR3 region has the DNA TGCAGCGTTGAAGATCGGGCCGTCCAGGGGGCCTCCTACGAGCAGTACTTC. It is translated as CSVEDRAVQGASYEQYF.

This chain joins TRBV2 and TRBJ2-1; 11 bases match TRBD2. The CDR3 spans 16 residues. V trimming: 8 bases; J trimming: 2 bases; junction bases outside the gene matches: 8. CDR1 and CDR2 from the germline V gene are SNHLY and FYNNEI. CDR3 loop: CASDKASGRTYNEQFF. The CDR3 DNA is TGTGCCAGCGATAAGGCTAGCGGGAGGACCTACAATGAGCAGTTCTTC.

The J gene is TRBJ2-7, the V gene TRBV5-1; 16 bases agree with TRBD2. There are 17 residues in the CDR3. The trim removed 0 bases at V and 5 bases at J, leaving 5 bases unmatched. Per the germline V gene, CDR1 is SGHRS and CDR2 is YFSETQ. CDR3 DNA sequence: TGCGCCAGCAGCTTGGGGGGACTAGCGGGAGGGCCGGACGAGCAGTACTTC. As protein: CASSLGGLAGGPDEQYF.

The chain combines TRBV14 with TRBJ2-7, with 7 bases matching TRBD1. V gave up 1 base and J gave up 4 bases; unmatched junction bases: 7. Germline V lookup: CDR1 SGHDN, CDR2 FVKESK. This CDR3 region has 15 residues. DNA for the CDR3: TGTGCCAGCAGCCAAGTGGACAGGCCCGCGTACGAGCAGTACTTC. Its protein is CASSQVDRPAYEQYF. Complete variable domain (other parts from reference TRBV14 and TRBJ2-7): EAGVTQFPSHSVIEKGQTVTLRCDPISGHDNLYWYRRVMGKEIKFLLHFVKESKQDESGMPNNRFLAERTGGTYSTLKVQPAELEDSGVYFCASSQVDRPAYEQYFGPGTRLTVT.

This chain connects TRBV28 to TRBJ2-5; 10 positions match TRBD2. The CDR3 has 16 residues. CDR1 and CDR2 (germline): MDHEN, SYDVKM. V shed 6 bases and J 2 bases; nucleotides not matched to a gene: 9. DNA for the CDR3: TGTGCCAGCAGGGGACTCACTAGCGGGGCGCAAGAGACCCAGTACTTC. Amino acid sequence: CASRGLTSGAQETQYF.

The V and J genes are TRBV7-9 and TRBJ2-1, with 8 positions matching TRBD1. Germline V gives CDR1 SEHNR, CDR2 FQNEAQ (reference sequence). The CDR3 contains 16 residues. J was trimmed by 6 bases and V by 5 bases; bases with no gene match: 12. The CDR3 nucleotides read TGTGCCAGCAGCCAACCGCGGACAGGGATCATCAATGAGCAGTTCTTC. Its protein product is CASSQPRTGIINEQFF.

The rearrangement uses TRBV19 and TRBJ2-1; D is tentatively TRBD1 or TRBD2 (5 bases each). The germline V and J ends were trimmed by 8 bases and 8 bases, with 13 bases remaining between them. This CDR3 spans 12 amino acids. Germline V CDR1 and CDR2: LNHDA, SQIVND (reference sequence). The CDR3, as DNA: TGTGCCAGTGGATCAGGGAGCTATGAGCAGTTCTTC. Protein sequence: CASGSGSYEQFF. Variable domain in full (rest from reference TRBV19 and TRBJ2-1): DGGITQSPKYLFRKEGQNVTLSCEQNLNHDAMYWYRQDPGQGLRLIYYSQIVNDFQKGDIAEGYSVSREKKESFPLTVTSAQKNPTAFYLCASGSGSYEQFFGPGTRLTVL.

This clone was recorded a few times. The chain couples TRBV9 to TRBJ1-5, with unresolved D. Trimming cost V 0 bases and J 2 bases, with 6 bases left between them. The germline CDR1 and CDR2 sequences are SGDLS and YYNGEE. This CDR3 comprises 14 residues. The CDR3 DNA sequence: TGTGCCAGCAGCGTAGGGGCCGGCAATCAGCCCCAGCATTTT. As protein: CASSVGAGNQPQHF.

The chain carries TRBV21-1 and TRBJ2-7; whether TRBD2, the table's D call, matches the DNA was not checked. TRBV21-1 corresponds to a pseudogene. The CDR3 has 16 residues. The CDR3: CASSTLAGGPKYEQYF. Here the CDR3 DNA reads TGTGCCAGCAGCACGCTAGCGGGAGGGCCAAAGTACGAGCAGTACTTC.